This T cell receptor beta chain was documented in a study of T cell repertoires in cytomegalovirus infection. Across the whole study: It was recently identified HLA-C-restricted and well-studied HLA-B-restricted CMV epitopes that the study used. Indications came from public TCR beta signatures; they pointed to CMV infection and to a matching HLA type. Overall study results and limits: Individuals carrying CMV plus the relevant HLA were identified by cumulative frequency of public TCR beta families. Dominating the ex vivo response were HLA-C-restricted CMV-specific TCR beta clonotypes.

This clonotype has more than one count but fewer than ten. Its antigen is unknown. TCRdb ran MiXCR on the reads and lists one entry per CDR3 protein. The top ten hold 18% of the sample, which has about 740,000 distinct CDR3 sequences, roughly 36% seen once. The CDR3 contains 13 residues. Trimming cost V 2 bases and J 4 bases, with 9 bases left between them. Germline assignment: CDR1 DFQATT and CDR2 SNEGSKA (reference sequence). The sample in question was cultured PBMCs, obtained from culture after CMV antigen stimulation. The chain joins TRBV20-1 to TRBJ1-3; D may be TRBD1 (6 bases). This TCR was recovered from a human donor in good health (CMV status not recorded). Some clones in this sample may be carry-over from other donors' samples. The CDR3 protein is CSARTTGGNTIYF. CDR3 bases: TGCAGTGCTAGAACCACAGGGGGAAACACCATATATTTT.